One T cell receptor (beta chain) is described in this entry. Its antigen is unidentified. The sample is drawn from a study of shared clonotypes between healthy human individuals. Study-level information: Three plates each covered CD4 naive and memory; CD8 naive two, CD8 memory one. Overall study results and limits: Despite large depth, rarefaction showed incomplete sorted-subset sequencing.

J gave up 4 bases and V 3 bases, and 6 bases lay outside the gene matches. Germline V lookup: CDR1 SGHDN, CDR2 FVKESK. This CDR3 contains 16 residues. Profiling relied on immunoSEQ multiplex PCR, and the TCRdb table lists in-frame clones only, not all of them. Of more than 2,000,000 clones in the sample, 93% were seen once. Sequenced material: naive CD4+ T cells from PBMCs. Subset noted: CD45RA+ positively selected. This receptor was identified in a man younger than 35 in good health. Some clones in this sample may be carry-over from other donors' samples. This chain joins TRBV14 and TRBJ2-1; 10 nucleotides match TRBD2. The CDR3 bases are TGTGCCAGCAGCCAGATAGCGGGAGGAGTTTACAATGAGCAGTTCTTC. Translated, it gives CASSQIAGGVYNEQFF. The variable domain in full, with the rest retrieved from reference TRBV14 and TRBJ2-1, is EAGVTQFPSHSVIEKGQTVTLRCDPISGHDNLYWYRRVMGKEIKFLLHFVKESKQDESGMPNNRFLAERTGGTYSTLKVQPAELEDSGVYFCASSQIAGGVYNEQFFGPGTRLTVL.